This T cell receptor (beta chain) was documented in a study of blood T cell repertoires in COVID-19. On the study more broadly: Sample material is recorded as cDNA or gDNA derived from T cells, B-cell-depleted T cells, or PBMCs.

CDR3 length: 18 residues. The trim removed 1 base at V and 2 bases at J, leaving 11 bases unmatched. The germline V gene encodes CDR1 SGHVS and CDR2 FQNEAQ. This table comes from immunoSEQ multiplex PCR, and its TCRdb copy is limited to in-frame clones, with some not included. The sample yields about 250,000 clones, about nine tenths seen once. Participants spanned ages about 18 to 95 years and resided in around 25 US areas. Which cohort a participant joined came from the clinical history participants gave. The V gene is TRBV7-8, the J gene TRBJ2-7; TRBD2 matches at 10 bases. Sequencing was performed on PBMCs or T cells enriched from blood (not recorded which). This clonotype was sampled from a woman in her twenties or thirties with acute COVID-19. CDR3 in amino acids: CASSLVYSGTSETYEQYF. CDR3 coding DNA: TGTGCCAGCAGCTTAGTATACTCCGGGACTAGCGAAACCTACGAGCAGTACTTC.